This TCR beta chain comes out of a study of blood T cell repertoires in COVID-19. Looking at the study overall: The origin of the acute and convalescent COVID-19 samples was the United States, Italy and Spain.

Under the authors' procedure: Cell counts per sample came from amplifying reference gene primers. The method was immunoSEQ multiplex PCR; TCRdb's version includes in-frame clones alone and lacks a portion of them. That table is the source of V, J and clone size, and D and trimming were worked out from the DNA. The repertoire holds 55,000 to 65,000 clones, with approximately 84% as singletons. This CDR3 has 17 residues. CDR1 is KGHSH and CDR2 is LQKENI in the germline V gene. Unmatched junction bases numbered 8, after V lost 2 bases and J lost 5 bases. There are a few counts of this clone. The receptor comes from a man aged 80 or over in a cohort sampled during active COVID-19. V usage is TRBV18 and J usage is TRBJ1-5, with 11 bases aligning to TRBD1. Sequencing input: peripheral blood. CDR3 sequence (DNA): TGTGCCAGCTCACCAAGGGGGACAGGGGGTACAGATCAGCCCCAGCATTTT. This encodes CASSPRGTGGTDQPQHF.